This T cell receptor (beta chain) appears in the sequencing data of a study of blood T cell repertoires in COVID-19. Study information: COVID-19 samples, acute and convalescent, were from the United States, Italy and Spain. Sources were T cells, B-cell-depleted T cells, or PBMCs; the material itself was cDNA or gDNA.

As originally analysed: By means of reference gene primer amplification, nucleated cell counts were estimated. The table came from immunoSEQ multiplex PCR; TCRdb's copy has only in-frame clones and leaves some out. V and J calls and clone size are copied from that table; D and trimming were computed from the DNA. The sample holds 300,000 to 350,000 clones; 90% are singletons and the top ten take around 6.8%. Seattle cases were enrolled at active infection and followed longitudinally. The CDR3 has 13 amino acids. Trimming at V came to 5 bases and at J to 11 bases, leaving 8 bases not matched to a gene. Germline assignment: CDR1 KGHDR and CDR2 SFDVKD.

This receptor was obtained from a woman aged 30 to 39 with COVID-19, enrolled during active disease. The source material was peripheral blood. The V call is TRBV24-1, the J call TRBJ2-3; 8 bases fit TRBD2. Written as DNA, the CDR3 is TGTGCCACCAGTGTAGTTAGCGGGATGGGGCAGTATTTT. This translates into CATSVVSGMGQYF.